These T cell receptor beta chains were read from a single sample in a study of cytomegalovirus exposure and HLA in healthy donors. Clones were read by immunoSEQ multiplex PCR, and TCRdb kept only the in-frame ones, dropping some. The sample carries some 130,000 clones, 77% recorded once. The source material was PBMCs. These receptors were taken from a male donor in good health and CMV-seropositive. Both conserved end residues are trimmed from each CDR3. A D gene is named only where the DNA matches it firmly. Clone size is not always given. Where it is, it says once, few, many or a class for expanded clones.

J gene | CDR3 length | clone size | V gene | D gene | CDR3 protein
TRBJ2-7 | 17 | - | TRBV7-2 | TRBD2 | ASRPMGVPGGPRSHEQY
TRBJ2-2 | 11 | - | TRBV5-4 | - | ASRAWNTGELF
TRBJ1-4 | 10 | - | TRBV19 | - | ASRQVNEKLF
TRBJ2-7 | 11 | once | TRBV25-1 | - | ASSEIDSYEQY
TRBJ2-2 | 15 | - | TRBV14 | - | ASSPMGPGTNTGELF
TRBJ2-3 | 11 | few | TRBV2 | TRBD1 | ASRDRGTDTQY
TRBJ2-7 | 12 | - | TRBV28 | TRBD1 | ASITGTVTYEQY
TRBJ2-1 | 16 | few | TRBV19 | TRBD2 | ASSSIGTSGISDNEQF
TRBJ2-2 | 14 | few | TRBV7-8 | - | ASSLASIAPTGELF
TRBJ2-7 | 9 | - | TRBV28 | - | ASRRRDEQY
TRBJ1-4 | 10 | - | TRBV7-2 | - | ASEGPNEKLF
TRBJ2-5 | 12 | - | TRBV5-4 | TRBD1 | ASSPTGAPETQY
TRBJ1-1 | 12 | - | TRBV9 | - | ASSVEEDVVRAF
TRBJ1-2 | 13 | - | TRBV6-5 | - | ASSQWGGAYYGYT
TRBJ2-1 | 13 | medium-sized | TRBV6-1 | TRBD2 | ASSEVAGGVNEQF
TRBJ1-4 | 13 | - | TRBV19 | - | ASSKRQQINEKLF